This TCR beta chain derives from a study of blood T cell repertoires in COVID-19. Only in-frame clones appear in the TCRdb table, and some are missing; sequencing was by immunoSEQ multiplex PCR. The data contain roughly 230,000 clones, around four fifths of them singletons. V lost 3 bases, J lost 4 bases, and 14 bases stayed unmatched. The CDR3 sequence is 19 residues long. CDR1 and CDR2 from the germline V gene are LNHDA and SQIVND (reference sequence). This TCR was recovered from a man aged 40-49 years with active or convalescent COVID-19. Material: peripheral blood. The chain is built from TRBV19 and TRBJ2-3; the match to TRBD2 covers 12 bases. The CDR3 DNA reads TGTGCCAGTAGTATCACTAGCGGGAGGACCCCCCCCCTCCCAGATACGCAGTATTTT. Its protein product is CASSITSGRTPPLPDTQYF.